This TCR beta chain was sequenced for a study of human T cells and chemical hapten exposure. TCRdb re-derived calls from the RACE reads in MiXCR, one entry per CDR3 protein. In the table there are 300,000 to 350,000 distinct CDR3 sequences, around 7% of which are singletons. Time point denoted: patch test 1, 2 weeks after DPC sensitization. Treatment in this sample: therapeutic diphenylcyclopropenone sensitization with weekly scalp DPC. Prior to each patch test being applied, blood was drawn. Germline values: CDR1 MDHEN, CDR2 SYDVKM. This CDR3 contains 12 residues. V dropped 7 bases and J dropped 7 bases, with 11 bases sitting between them. Study-wide findings and caveats: Sensitizing with DPC caused no change in TCRs above 1 in 1000 frequency.

As concerns this clonotype: As yet, its antigen is unknown.

This receptor was obtained from a woman between 18 and 29 years old with alopecia areata. Some clones in this sample may be carry-over from other donors' samples. Here the sequenced sample was whole blood, taken in connection with sensitization to the hapten diphenylcyclopropenone (DPC). This chain joins TRBV28 and TRBJ1-5; D unresolved. As DNA, the CDR3 is TGTGCCAGCACCCACTCGCGGCAGCCCCAGCATTTT. This codes for CASTHSRQPQHF. Based on the CDR3 plus reference TRBV28 and TRBJ1-5, the full variable domain is DVKVTQSSRYLVKRTGEKVFLECVQDMDHENMFWYRQDPGLGLRLIYFSYDVKMKEKGDIPEGYSVSREKKERFSLILESASTNQTSMYLCASTHSRQPQHFGDGTRLSIL.